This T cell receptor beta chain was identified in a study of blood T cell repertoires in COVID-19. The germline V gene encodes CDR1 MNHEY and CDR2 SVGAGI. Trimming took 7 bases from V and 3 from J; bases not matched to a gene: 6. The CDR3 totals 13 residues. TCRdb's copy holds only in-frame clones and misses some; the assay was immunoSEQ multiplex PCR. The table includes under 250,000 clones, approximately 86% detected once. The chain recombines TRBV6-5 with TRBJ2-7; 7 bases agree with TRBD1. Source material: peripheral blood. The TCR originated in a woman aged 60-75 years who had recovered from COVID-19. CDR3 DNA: TGTGCCAGCATCTCGGACAGGAGCTACGAGCAGTACTTC. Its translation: CASISDRSYEQYF.